The 13 T cell receptor beta chains listed next were all sequenced from one sample in a study of blood T cell repertoires in COVID-19 (dated by TCRdb to 2018 to 2021). The method behind the library was the immunoSEQ multiplex PCR assay. TCRdb took over this immuneACCESS table, retaining in-frame rearrangements with V and J assigned. Such tables are incomplete; in checked studies, under half of the missing clones stem from an unresolved V gene, and the remainder is unexplained. This sample gives 200,000 to 250,000 clones in total; 80% to 90% of them show up just once. The biggest ten clones account for 2.5% to 3% of the sample. The material sequenced was PBMCs or T cells enriched from blood (not recorded which). These receptor sequences come from a woman in her 30s with acute COVID-19.

The chain couples TRBV28 to TRBJ1-4, with 8 bases lining up with TRBD1. With V trimmed by 5 bases and J by 4 bases, 6 bases remained unmatched. The CDR3 runs 15 residues. Germline CDR1 and CDR2: MDHEN and SYDVKM. Written as DNA, the CDR3 is TGTGCCAGCAGTACGGACAGGGAGGGTAATGAAAAACTGTTTTTT. Its protein product is CASSTDREGNEKLFF.

The gene calls are TRBV27 and TRBJ1-2, with D unresolved. In germline, CDR1 is MNHEY, CDR2 SMNVEV (reference sequence). The V gene lost 6 bases and the J gene lost 5 bases, with 22 bases spanning the gap. CDR3 size: 16 residues. Here the CDR3 DNA reads TGTGCCAGCAGCCCCCTTGGGCGAGTGGAATCATATGGCTACACCTTC. This sequence encodes CASSPLGRVESYGYTF.

This chain uses TRBV28 with TRBJ2-1; possibly TRBD2 for D (6 bases). The CDR3 covers 13 residues. Germline CDR1 reads MDHEN; CDR2 reads SYDVKM. The ends were cut back, 6 bases at V and 10 bases at J, with 16 bases in the middle. CDR3 sequence (DNA): TGTGCCAGCAGCCCCTTGGCGGGGTACGAGCAGTTCTTC. Residues: CASSPLAGYEQFF.

The chain recombines TRBV27 with TRBJ1-1; D is perhaps TRBD1 (6 bases). Germline CDR1 is MNHEY and CDR2 is SMNVEV (reference sequence). The CDR3 spans 17 residues. Trimming shortened V by 7 bases and J by 4 bases, and 25 bases separated the two germline ends. CDR3 nucleotides: TGTGCCAGCATCTATACCCTTAGGGGAGGGGGTGCCACTGAAGCTTTCTTT. Protein: CASIYTLRGGGATEAFF.

This chain connects TRBV29-1 to TRBJ2-4; no definite D call. The V gene's germline CDR1 is SQVTM and CDR2 ANQGSEA. This CDR3 region has 15 residues. V lost 4 bases and J 1 base, leaving 14 bases between the germline ends. CDR3 protein: CSVAGRSSAKNIQYF. The CDR3 nucleotides read TGCAGCGTTGCCGGCAGGTCGTCCGCCAAAAACATTCAGTACTTC.

This chain uses TRBV10-1 with TRBJ2-7; 8 bases fit TRBD1. V shed 10 bases and J 5 bases; nucleotides not matched to a gene: 7. The CDR3 totals 12 residues. Germline lookup yields CDR1 WNHNN and CDR2 SYGVQD (reference sequence). The CDR3 DNA is TGCGCCACAGGGGGCAATATCAACGAGCAGTACTTC. This codes for CATGGNINEQYF.

V is TRBV30 and J is TRBJ2-3, with a weak D call TRBD2 (7 bases). Trimming shortened V by 2 bases and J by 6 bases, and 15 bases separated the two germline ends. Per the germline V gene, CDR1 is GTSNPN and CDR2 is SVGIG (reference sequence). The CDR3 is made up of 14 amino acids. The CDR3 loop reads CAWSPGEGEDTQYF. The CDR3 coding sequence is TGTGCCTGGAGTCCCGGGGAGGGGGAGGATACGCAGTATTTT.

This sequence joins TRBV25-1 and TRBJ2-2, with 9 bases that match TRBD2. Per germline, CDR1 MGHDK and CDR2 SYGVNS. V trimming: 11 bases; J trimming: 2 bases; junction bases outside the gene matches: 9. The CDR3 is 15 amino acids. The CDR3 reads CASERGATNTGELFF. The CDR3 region has the DNA TGTGCCTCAGAGCGGGGGGCAACAAACACCGGGGAGCTGTTTTTT.

The chain has TRBV27 and TRBJ1-2; D is ambiguous. Looked up from germline, CDR1 is MNHEY and CDR2 is SMNVEV (reference sequence). V lost 0 bases, J lost 2 bases, and 7 bases lay in between. The CDR3 has 14 residues. The CDR3 spells CASSLSGGNYGYTF. CDR3 DNA sequence: TGTGCCAGCAGTTTATCGGGCGGGAACTATGGCTACACCTTC.

This rearrangement joins TRBV14 to TRBJ1-2, with 9 bases fitting TRBD1. Trimming removed 7 bases from V and 8 bases from J; junction bases left unmatched: 11. From germline, CDR1 is SGHDN and CDR2 FVKESK. CDR3 length: 14 residues. The CDR3 reads CASNPMGTGNGYTF. The CDR3, as DNA: TGTGCCAGCAACCCAATGGGGACAGGGAACGGCTACACCTTC.

The chain has TRBV10-1 and TRBJ1-6; no firm D call. Germline V gene data show CDR1 as WNHNN and CDR2 as SYGVQD (reference sequence). V was trimmed by 3 bases and J by 10 bases, leaving 10 bases between them. CDR3 size: 13 residues. For the CDR3, the DNA is TGCGCCAGCAGTGAAGGTATCGGGTCACCCCTCCACTTT. As protein: CASSEGIGSPLHF.

The V and J genes are TRBV7-8 and TRBJ1-2; possibly TRBD1 for D (5 bases). The length of the CDR3 is 15 residues. The germline V and J ends were trimmed by 2 bases and 4 bases, with 14 bases remaining between them. CDR1 is SGHVS and CDR2 is FQNEAQ in the germline V gene. The CDR3 region is CASSLRSSGPYGYTF. Written as DNA, the CDR3 is TGTGCCAGCAGCTTACGGTCTTCAGGGCCCTATGGCTACACCTTC.

The rearrangement joins TRBV2 to TRBJ2-7; 12 positions match TRBD2. V shed 1 base and J 9 bases; nucleotides not matched to a gene: 4. Germline lookup yields CDR1 SNHLY and CDR2 FYNNEI. The CDR3 runs to 14 residues. The CDR3 DNA is TGTGCCAGCAGTGAAGTTACGACTAGCGGGGGGCAGTACTTC. As protein: CASSEVTTSGGQYF.